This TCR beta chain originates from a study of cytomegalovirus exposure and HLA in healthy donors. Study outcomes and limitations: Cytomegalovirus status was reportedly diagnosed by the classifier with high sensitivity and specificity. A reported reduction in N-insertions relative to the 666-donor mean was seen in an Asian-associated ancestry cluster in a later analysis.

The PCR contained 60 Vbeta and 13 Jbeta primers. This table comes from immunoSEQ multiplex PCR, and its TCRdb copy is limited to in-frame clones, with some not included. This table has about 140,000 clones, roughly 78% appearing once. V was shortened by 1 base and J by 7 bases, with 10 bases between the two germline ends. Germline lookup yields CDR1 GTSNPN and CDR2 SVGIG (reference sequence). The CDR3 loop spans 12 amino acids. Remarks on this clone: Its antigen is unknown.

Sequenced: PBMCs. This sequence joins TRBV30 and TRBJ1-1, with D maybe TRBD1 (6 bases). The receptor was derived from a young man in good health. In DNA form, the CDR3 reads TGTGCCTGGAGTGCACAGGGTTTTGAAGCTTTCTTT. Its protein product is CAWSAQGFEAFF.